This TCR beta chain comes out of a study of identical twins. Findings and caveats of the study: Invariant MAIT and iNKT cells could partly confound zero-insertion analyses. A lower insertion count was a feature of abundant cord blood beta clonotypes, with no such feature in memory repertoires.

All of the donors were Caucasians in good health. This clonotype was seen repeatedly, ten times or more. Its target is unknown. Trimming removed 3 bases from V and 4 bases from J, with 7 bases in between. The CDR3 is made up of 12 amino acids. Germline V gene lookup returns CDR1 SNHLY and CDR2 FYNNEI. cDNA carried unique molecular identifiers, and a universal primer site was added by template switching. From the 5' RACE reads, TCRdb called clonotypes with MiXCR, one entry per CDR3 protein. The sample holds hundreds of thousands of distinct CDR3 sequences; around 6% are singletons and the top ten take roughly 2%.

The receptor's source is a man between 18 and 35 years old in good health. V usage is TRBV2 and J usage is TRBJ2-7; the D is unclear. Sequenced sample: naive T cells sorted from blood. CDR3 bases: TGTGCCAGCAGTGATTTCGTTTACGAGCAGTACTTC. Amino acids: CASSDFVYEQYF.